Presented here are 15 T cell receptor beta chains from one specimen sequenced in a study of T cells in Graves' hyperthyroidism and ophthalmopathy (dated by TCRdb to about 2019). The library was made by multiplex PCR. These reads were obtained on an Illumina HiSeq 2000. The TCR beta CDR3 regions were amplified from the RNA transcripts. The first round of RT-PCR for the TCR CDR3 was performed with the HTBI primer set and the Qiagen OneStep RT-PCR kit. TCRdb reworked the public reads: Q25 trimming with fastp, MiXCR clone assembly, productive beta chains retained. Each entry is one CDR3 protein sequence, shown with its most common DNA and genes. A total of hundreds of thousands of distinct CDR3 sequences appear in this sample, roughly 20% of them only once. Around 60% of the sample is taken by the ten largest. Material for sequencing was blood. These receptors all stem from a man aged 25-40 years with Graves' ophthalmopathy.

This clonotype occurred once. The chain recombines TRBV9 with TRBJ2-7, with a weak D call TRBD1 (6 bases). This CDR3 is 15 amino acids long. V was shortened by 4 bases and J by 4 bases, with 18 bases between the two germline ends. CDR1 and CDR2 (germline): SGDLS, YYNGEE. The CDR3 nucleotides are TGTGCCAGCAGCCCTGCGAATACAAGGGGGTACGAGCAGTACTTC. Its protein product is CASSPANTRGYEQYF.

The chain combines TRBV12-3 or TRBV12-4 with TRBJ2-1; D unresolved. Trimming cost V 3 bases and J 9 bases, with 6 bases left between them. The CDR3 runs to 11 residues. The CDR3 is CASSLIGEQFF. The CDR3 nucleotides read TGTGCCAGCAGTTTGATAGGTGAGCAGTTCTTC.

The chain combines TRBV14 with TRBJ2-2; D possibly matches TRBD1 or TRBD2 (5 bases each). CDR1 is SGHDN, CDR2 FVKESK, per germline. V was clipped by 3 bases and J by 6 bases, with 17 bases between them. There are 16 residues in the CDR3. The CDR3 spells CASSHFGGRIAGELFF. As DNA, the CDR3 is TGTGCCAGCAGCCACTTTGGGGGAAGAATCGCCGGGGAGCTGTTTTTT.

Many counts were recorded for this clonotype. The V call is TRBV11-3, the J call TRBJ2-3; 8 bases are shared with TRBD2. The CDR3 spans 15 residues. V shed 3 bases, J shed 5 bases, and the junction held 7 bases outside the gene matches. The germline V gene encodes CDR1 SGHNT and CDR2 YENEEA. The CDR3, as DNA: TGTGCCAGCAGCTTTGGAGCGGGAGAGGGAGATACGCAGTATTTT. Translation gives CASSFGAGEGDTQYF. Drawing the rest from reference TRBV11-3 and TRBJ2-3, the complete variable domain is EAGVVQSPRYKIIEKKQPVAFWCNPISGHNTLYWYLQNLGQGPELLIRYENEEAVDDSQLPKDRFSAERLKGVDSTLKIQPAELGDSAVYLCASSFGAGEGDTQYFGPGTRLTVL.

Ten or more counts support this clonotype. The chain recombines TRBV11-2 with TRBJ1-1, with a possible D match to TRBD1 (6 bases). V was cut by 3 bases and J by 4 bases, with 9 bases left in between. The germline gives CDR1 SGHAT, CDR2 FQNNGV. The CDR3 consists of 13 residues. CDR3 region: CASSFQGSTEAFF. The CDR3 DNA follows: TGTGCCAGCAGCTTCCAGGGGTCCACTGAAGCTTTCTTT. Looking up the rest from reference TRBV11-2 and TRBJ1-1 gives the full variable domain: EAGVAQSPRYKIIEKRQSVAFWCNPISGHATLYWYQQILGQGPKLLIQFQNNGVVDDSQLPKDRFSAERLKGVDSTLKIQPAKLEDSAVYLCASSFQGSTEAFFGQGTRLTVV.

CDR3 sequence (DNA): TGTGCCAGCAGGAGACAGACCTCTGGAAACACCATATATTTT. Protein product: CASRRQTSGNTIYF. V and J are TRBV12-3 or TRBV12-4 and TRBJ1-3; tentatively, D is TRBD1 (5 bases). CDR3 length: 14 residues. V was clipped by 6 bases and J by 0 bases, with 9 bases between them.

This chain uses TRBV12-3 or TRBV12-4 with TRBJ2-5; no clear D gene. This CDR3 spans 14 amino acids. V was clipped by 6 bases and J by 1 base, with 12 bases between them. The CDR3 DNA follows: TGTGCCAGCAGCCCTCGGCCTCCCCAAGAGACCCAGTACTTC. Its protein is CASSPRPPQETQYF.

The V call is TRBV3-1, the J call TRBJ2-2; TRBD2 is a possible D gene (6 bases). The V and J ends lost 1 base and 5 bases respectively, with 17 bases between them. There are 17 residues in the CDR3. CDR1 is LGHDT, CDR2 YNNKEL, per germline (reference sequence). The CDR3 is CASSQGETRRYTGELFF. CDR3 DNA: TGTGCCAGCAGCCAAGGCGAGACTAGGCGTTATACCGGGGAGCTGTTTTTT.

V gene TRBV11-2 combines with J gene TRBJ2-1; D might be TRBD2 (9 bases). Germline V gene lookup returns CDR1 SGHAT and CDR2 FQNNGV. The CDR3 has 16 residues. V was shortened by 11 bases and J by 4 bases, with 24 bases between the two germline ends. CDR3: CALGTGRTSAYNEQFF. Here the CDR3 DNA reads TGTGCCTTGGGGACAGGCCGGACTAGCGCATACAATGAGCAGTTCTTC.

About this clonotype itself: One junction end does not reproduce the germline sequence, and a read error may be involved. The gene calls are TRBV11-3 and TRBJ2-2; the D gene is possibly TRBD1 (6 bases). This CDR3 is built from 16 residues. Germline CDR1 SGHNT, CDR2 YENEEA. The CDR3 sequence: CASSLRGLPGTGELFF. CDR3 bases: TGCGCCAGCAGCTTGAGGGGGTTACCGGGCACCGGGGAGCTGTTTTTT.

The genes are TRBV28 and TRBJ2-5, with D perhaps TRBD1 or TRBD2 (5 bases each). V was pared by 1 base and J by 5 bases, with 20 bases between. The length of the CDR3 is 17 residues. Germline CDR1 is MDHEN and CDR2 is SYDVKM. The CDR3 protein is CASSLLSSIGTQETQYF. In DNA, the CDR3 is TGTGCCAGCAGTTTATTATCGAGCATCGGGACCCAGGAGACCCAGTACTTC.

The chain employs TRBV11-2 and TRBJ2-7, with 8 bases identical to TRBD1. Trimming at V came to 1 base and at J to 0 bases, leaving 11 bases not matched to a gene. The CDR3 totals 18 residues. CDR1 SGHAT and CDR2 FQNNGV come from the germline V gene. The CDR3 protein is CASSLVGTGTRSSYEQYF. DNA for the CDR3: TGTGCCAGCAGCTTAGTAGGGACAGGTACAAGGAGCTCCTACGAGCAGTACTTC.

V gene TRBV7-9 combines with J gene TRBJ2-3, with D perhaps assigned TRBD1 or TRBD2 (5 bases each). CDR3 length equals 15 residues. In germline, CDR1 is SEHNR, CDR2 FQNEAQ (reference sequence). V dropped 4 bases and J dropped 2 bases, with 13 bases sitting between them. DNA of the CDR3: TGTGCCAGCAGCTCTAGAGGGGACGCCACAGATACGCAGTATTTT. This gives the protein CASSSRGDATDTQYF.

Many counts were recorded for this clonotype. V gene TRBV2 combines with J gene TRBJ2-1; 13 positions match TRBD2. Germline V gene lookup returns CDR1 SNHLY and CDR2 FYNNEI. The CDR3 runs to 18 residues. J gave up 2 bases and V 3 bases, and 7 bases lay outside the gene matches. The CDR3 loop is CASSEFGLAGEAYNEQFF. The CDR3 coding sequence is TGTGCCAGCAGTGAGTTTGGACTAGCGGGAGAAGCCTACAATGAGCAGTTCTTC.

The table lists this clonotype with many counts. The V gene is TRBV12-3 or TRBV12-4, the J gene TRBJ2-7, with a weak D call TRBD2 (6 bases). V lost 5 bases to trimming and J lost 3 bases, with 17 bases between them. The CDR3 is 15 amino acids. The CDR3 region has the DNA TGTGCCAGCAGTCCACTCGCGGGGCTAGACTACGAGCAGTACTTC. Its translation: CASSPLAGLDYEQYF.